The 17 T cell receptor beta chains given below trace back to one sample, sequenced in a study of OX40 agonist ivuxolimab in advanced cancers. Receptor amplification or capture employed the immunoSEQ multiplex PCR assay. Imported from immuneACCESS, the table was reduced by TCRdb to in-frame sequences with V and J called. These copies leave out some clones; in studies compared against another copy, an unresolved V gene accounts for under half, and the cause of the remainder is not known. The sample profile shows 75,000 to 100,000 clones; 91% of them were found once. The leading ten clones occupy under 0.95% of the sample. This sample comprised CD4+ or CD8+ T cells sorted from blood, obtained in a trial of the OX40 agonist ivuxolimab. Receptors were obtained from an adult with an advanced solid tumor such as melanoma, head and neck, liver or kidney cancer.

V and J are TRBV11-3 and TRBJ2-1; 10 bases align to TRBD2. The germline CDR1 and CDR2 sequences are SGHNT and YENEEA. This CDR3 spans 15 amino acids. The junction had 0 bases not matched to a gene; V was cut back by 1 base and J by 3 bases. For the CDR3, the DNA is TGTGCCAGCAGCTTAGGACTAGCGGGCTACAATGAGCAGTTCTTC. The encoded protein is CASSLGLAGYNEQFF.

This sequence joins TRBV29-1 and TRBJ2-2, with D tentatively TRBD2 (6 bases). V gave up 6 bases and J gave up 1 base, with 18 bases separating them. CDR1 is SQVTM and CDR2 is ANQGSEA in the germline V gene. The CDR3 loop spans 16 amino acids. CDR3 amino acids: CSVPLATPGNTGELFF. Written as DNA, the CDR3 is TGCAGCGTGCCCCTAGCGACCCCAGGGAACACCGGGGAGCTGTTTTTT.

The CDR3 nucleotides are TGCGCCAGCAGCAACCCCCTGGGTGACTATGGCTACACCTTC. Its protein product is CASSNPLGDYGYTF. This chain connects TRBV5-1 to TRBJ1-2, with D hard to call. The CDR3 is 14 residues long. The ends were cut back, 4 bases at V and 3 bases at J, with 13 bases in the middle. The germline V gene has CDR1 SGHRS and CDR2 YFSETQ.

The CDR3 DNA is TGTGCCAGCAGCCCGGGACTAGCGGGAGAGACTGAGCAGTTCTTC. This sequence encodes CASSPGLAGETEQFF. The chain employs TRBV7-9 and TRBJ2-1, with 14 nucleotides matching TRBD2. CDR1 is SEHNR and CDR2 is FQNEAQ in the germline V gene (reference sequence). CDR3 length equals 15 residues. V was clipped by 5 bases and J by 9 bases; unmatched bases: 6.

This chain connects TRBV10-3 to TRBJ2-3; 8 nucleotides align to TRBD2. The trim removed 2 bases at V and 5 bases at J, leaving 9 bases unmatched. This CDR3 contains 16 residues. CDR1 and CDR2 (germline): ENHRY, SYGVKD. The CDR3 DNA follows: TGTGCCATCAGTGAGGGGGTAGCGGGGACGCAAGATACGCAGTATTTT. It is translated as CAISEGVAGTQDTQYF.

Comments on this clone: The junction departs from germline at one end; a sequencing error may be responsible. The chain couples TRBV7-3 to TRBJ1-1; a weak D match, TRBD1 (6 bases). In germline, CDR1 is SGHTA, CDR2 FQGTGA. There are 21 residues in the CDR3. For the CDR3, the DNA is TGTACCAGCAGCTTTGCCCTGGTCAAGGAAGGCAGGGGCCTCGTGAACACTGAAGCTTTCTTT. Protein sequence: CTSSFALVKEGRGLVNTEAFF. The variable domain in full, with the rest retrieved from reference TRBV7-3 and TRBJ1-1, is GAGVSQTPSNKVTEKGKYVELRCDPISGHTALYWYRQSLGQGPEFLIYFQGTGAADDSGLPNDRFFAVRPEGSVSTLKIQRTERGDSAVYLCTSSFALVKEGRGLVNTEAFFGQGTRLTVV.

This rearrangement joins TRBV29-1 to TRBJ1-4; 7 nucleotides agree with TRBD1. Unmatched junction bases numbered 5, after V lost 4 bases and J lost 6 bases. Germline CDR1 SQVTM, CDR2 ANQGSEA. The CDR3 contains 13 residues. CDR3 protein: CSVGGQGDEKLFF. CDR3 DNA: TGCAGCGTTGGTGGGCAGGGGGATGAAAAACTGTTTTTT.

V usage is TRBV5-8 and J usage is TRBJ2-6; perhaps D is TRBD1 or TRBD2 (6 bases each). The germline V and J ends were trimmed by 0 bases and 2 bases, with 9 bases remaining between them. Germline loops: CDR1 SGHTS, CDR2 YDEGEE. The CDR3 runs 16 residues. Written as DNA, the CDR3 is TGTGCCAGCAGCTTGGCCGGGGGCACTGGGGCCAACGTCCTGACTTTC. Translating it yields CASSLAGGTGANVLTF.

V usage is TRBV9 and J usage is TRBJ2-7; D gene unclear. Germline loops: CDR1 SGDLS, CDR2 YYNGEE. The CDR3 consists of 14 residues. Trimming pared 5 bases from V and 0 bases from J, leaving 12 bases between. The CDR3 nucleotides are TGTGCCAGCAGTACAGACCCGAGCTCCTACGAGCAGTACTTC. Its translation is CASSTDPSSYEQYF.

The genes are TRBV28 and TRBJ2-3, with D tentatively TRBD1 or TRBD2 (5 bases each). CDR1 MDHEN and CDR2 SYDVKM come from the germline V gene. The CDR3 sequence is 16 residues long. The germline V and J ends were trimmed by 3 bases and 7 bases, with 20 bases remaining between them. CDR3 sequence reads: CASSLAGGPRGNTQYF. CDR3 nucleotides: TGTGCCAGCAGTTTGGCAGGCGGGCCGAGGGGTAATACGCAGTATTTT. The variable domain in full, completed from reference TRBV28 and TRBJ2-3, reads DVKVTQSSRYLVKRTGEKVFLECVQDMDHENMFWYRQDPGLGLRLIYFSYDVKMKEKGDIPEGYSVSREKKERFSLILESASTNQTSMYLCASSLAGGPRGNTQYFGPGTRLTVL.

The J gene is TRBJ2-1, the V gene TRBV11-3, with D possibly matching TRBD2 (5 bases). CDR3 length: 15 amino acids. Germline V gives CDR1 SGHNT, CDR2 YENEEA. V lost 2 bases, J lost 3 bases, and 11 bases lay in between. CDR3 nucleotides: TGTGCCAGCAGCTTAAGGCGAGCGGACTACAATGAGCAGTTCTTC. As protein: CASSLRRADYNEQFF.

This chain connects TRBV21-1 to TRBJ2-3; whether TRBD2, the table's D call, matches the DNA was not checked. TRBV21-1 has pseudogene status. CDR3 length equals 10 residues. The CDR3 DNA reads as TGTGCCAGCGGAGCAGATACGCAGTATTTT. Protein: CASGADTQYF.

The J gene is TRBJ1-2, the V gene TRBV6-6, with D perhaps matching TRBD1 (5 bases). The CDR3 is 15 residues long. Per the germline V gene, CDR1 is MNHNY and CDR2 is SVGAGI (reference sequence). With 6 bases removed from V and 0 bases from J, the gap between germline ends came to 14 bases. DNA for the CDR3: TGTGCCAGCAGGGGGCGGGAGGTCGCTAACTATGGCTACACCTTC. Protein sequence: CASRGREVANYGYTF.

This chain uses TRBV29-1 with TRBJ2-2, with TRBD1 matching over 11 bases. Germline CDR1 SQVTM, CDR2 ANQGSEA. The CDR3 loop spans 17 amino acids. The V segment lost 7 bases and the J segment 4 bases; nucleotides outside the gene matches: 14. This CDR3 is CSASPAGGTGGTGELFF. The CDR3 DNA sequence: TGCAGCGCTTCCCCCGCCGGTGGGACAGGGGGCACCGGGGAGCTGTTTTTT.

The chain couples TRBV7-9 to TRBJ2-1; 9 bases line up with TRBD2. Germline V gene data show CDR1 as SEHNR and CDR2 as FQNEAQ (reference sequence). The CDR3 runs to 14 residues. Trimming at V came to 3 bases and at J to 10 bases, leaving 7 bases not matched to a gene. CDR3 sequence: CASSLTSGTSEQFF. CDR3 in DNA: TGTGCCAGCAGCTTGACTAGCGGAACCTCAGAGCAGTTCTTC.

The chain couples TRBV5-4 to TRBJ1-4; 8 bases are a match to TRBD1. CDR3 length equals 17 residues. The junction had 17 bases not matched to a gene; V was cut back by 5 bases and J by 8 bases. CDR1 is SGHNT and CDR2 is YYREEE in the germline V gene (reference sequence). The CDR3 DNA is TGTGCCAGCAGTTTTGGCGCGACAGGGGCTCCGAGGGAAAAACTGTTTTTT. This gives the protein CASSFGATGAPREKLFF.

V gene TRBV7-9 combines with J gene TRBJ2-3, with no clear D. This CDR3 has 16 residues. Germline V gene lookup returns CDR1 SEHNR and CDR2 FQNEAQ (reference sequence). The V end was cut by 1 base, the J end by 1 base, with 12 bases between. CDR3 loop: CASSLEAGGGTDTQYF. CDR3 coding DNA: TGTGCCAGCAGCTTAGAGGCTGGTGGCGGCACAGATACGCAGTATTTT.